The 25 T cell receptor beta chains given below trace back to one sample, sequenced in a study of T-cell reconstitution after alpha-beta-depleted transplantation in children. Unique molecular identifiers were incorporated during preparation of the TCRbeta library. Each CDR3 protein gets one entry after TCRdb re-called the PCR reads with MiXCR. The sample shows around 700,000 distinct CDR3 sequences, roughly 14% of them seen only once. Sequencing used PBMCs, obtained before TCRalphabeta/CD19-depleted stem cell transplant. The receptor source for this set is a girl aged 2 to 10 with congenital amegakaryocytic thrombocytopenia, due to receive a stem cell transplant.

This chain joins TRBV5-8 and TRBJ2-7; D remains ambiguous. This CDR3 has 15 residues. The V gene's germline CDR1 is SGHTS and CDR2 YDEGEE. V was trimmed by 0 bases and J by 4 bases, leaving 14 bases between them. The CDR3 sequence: CASSLEVARQYEQYF. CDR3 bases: TGTGCCAGCAGCTTGGAAGTGGCTAGACAATACGAGCAGTACTTC.

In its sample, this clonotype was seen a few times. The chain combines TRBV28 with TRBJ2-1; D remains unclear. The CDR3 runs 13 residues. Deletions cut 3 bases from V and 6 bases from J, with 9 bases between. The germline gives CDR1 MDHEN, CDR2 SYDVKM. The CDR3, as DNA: TGTGCCAGCAGTTTTAGACCCCTCAATGAGCAGTTCTTC. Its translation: CASSFRPLNEQFF.

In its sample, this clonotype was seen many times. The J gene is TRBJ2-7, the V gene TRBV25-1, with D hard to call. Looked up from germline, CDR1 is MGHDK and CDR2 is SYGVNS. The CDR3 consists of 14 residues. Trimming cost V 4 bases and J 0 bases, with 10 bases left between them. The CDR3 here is CASSGDFSSYEQYF. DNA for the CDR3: TGTGCCAGCAGTGGAGACTTTAGCTCCTACGAGCAGTACTTC.

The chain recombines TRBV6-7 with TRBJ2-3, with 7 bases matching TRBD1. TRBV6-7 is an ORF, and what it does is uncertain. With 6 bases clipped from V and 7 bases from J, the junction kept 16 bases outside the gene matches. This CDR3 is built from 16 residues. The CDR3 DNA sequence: TGTGCCAGCAGGTTCCCGGGGACAGACGGACACCATACGCAGTATTTT. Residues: CASRFPGTDGHHTQYF.

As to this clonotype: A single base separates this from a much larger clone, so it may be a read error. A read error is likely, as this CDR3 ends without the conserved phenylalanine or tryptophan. CDR3: CSAKSLAVLVGTQYS. For the CDR3, the DNA is TGCAGTGCCAAATCACTAGCGGTCCTTGTCGGGACCCAGTACTCC. The chain uses TRBV20-1 and TRBJ2-5; 8 positions match TRBD2. The germline gives CDR1 DFQATT, CDR2 SNEGSKA (reference sequence). J lost 7 bases, V lost 6 bases, and 16 bases had no gene match. The CDR3 is 15 residues long.

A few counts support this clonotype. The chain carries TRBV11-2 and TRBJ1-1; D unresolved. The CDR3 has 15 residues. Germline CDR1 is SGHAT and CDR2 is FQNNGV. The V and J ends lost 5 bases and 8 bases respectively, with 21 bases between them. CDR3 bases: TGTGCCAGCAGCACAAACTCGCGACTTTTAAAGGAAGCTTTCTTT. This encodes CASSTNSRLLKEAFF.

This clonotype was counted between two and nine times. This CDR3 reads CASSSYTGINYEQYF. Written as DNA, the CDR3 is TGTGCCAGCAGTTCATACACAGGGATAAACTACGAGCAGTACTTC. The chain combines TRBV27 with TRBJ2-7, with D possibly TRBD1 on 6 matching bases. The CDR3 extends over 15 amino acids. In germline, CDR1 is MNHEY, CDR2 SMNVEV (reference sequence). Trimming took off 4 bases at V and 3 bases at J, with 16 bases between the two ends.

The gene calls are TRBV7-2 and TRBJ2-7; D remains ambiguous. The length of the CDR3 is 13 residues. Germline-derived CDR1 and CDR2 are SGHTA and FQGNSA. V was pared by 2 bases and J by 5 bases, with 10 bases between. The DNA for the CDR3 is TGTGCCAGCAGCTTAATAAGTGTACACGAGCAGTACTTC. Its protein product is CASSLISVHEQYF.

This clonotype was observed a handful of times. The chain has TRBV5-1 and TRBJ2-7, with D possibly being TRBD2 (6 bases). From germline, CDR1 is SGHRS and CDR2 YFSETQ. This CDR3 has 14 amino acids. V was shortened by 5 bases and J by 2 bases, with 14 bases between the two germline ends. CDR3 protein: CASRTTGLAYEQYF. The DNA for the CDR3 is TGCGCCAGCAGAACTACGGGACTTGCCTACGAGCAGTACTTC.

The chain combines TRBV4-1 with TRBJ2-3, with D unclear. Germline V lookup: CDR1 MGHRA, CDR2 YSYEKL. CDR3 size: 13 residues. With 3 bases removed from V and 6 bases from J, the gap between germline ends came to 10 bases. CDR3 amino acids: CASSQAFGDTQYF. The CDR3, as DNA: TGCGCCAGCAGCCAGGCCTTCGGGGATACGCAGTATTTT.

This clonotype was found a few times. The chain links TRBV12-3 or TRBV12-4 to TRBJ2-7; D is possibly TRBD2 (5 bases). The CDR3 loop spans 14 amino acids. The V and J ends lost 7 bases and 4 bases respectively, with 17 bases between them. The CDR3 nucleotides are TGTGCCAGCAAACCTAGCCGAAGAAGTTACGAGCAGTACTTC. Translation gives CASKPSRRSYEQYF.

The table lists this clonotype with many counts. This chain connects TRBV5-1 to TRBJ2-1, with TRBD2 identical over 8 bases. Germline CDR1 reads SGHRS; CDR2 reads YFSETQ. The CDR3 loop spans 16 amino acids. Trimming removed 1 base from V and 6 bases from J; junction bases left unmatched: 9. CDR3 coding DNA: TGCGCCAGCAGCTTGTCCCCACTAGCGGTTCTCAATGAGCAGTTCTTC. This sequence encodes CASSLSPLAVLNEQFF.

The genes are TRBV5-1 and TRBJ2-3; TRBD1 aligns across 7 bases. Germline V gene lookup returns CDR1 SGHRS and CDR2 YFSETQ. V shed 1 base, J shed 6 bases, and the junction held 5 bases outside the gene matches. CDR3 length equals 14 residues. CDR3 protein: CASSLLQGKDTQYF. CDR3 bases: TGCGCCAGCAGCTTGTTACAGGGGAAGGATACGCAGTATTTT.

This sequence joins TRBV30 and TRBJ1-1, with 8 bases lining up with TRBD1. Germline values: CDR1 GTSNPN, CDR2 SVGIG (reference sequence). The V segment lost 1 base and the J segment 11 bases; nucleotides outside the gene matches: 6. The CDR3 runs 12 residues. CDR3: CAWSGQGNRAFF. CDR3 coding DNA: TGTGCCTGGAGTGGACAGGGGAATCGGGCTTTCTTT.

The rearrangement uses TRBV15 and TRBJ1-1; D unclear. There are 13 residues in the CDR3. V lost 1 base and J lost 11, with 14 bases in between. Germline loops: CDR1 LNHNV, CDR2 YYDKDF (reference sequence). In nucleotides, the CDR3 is TGTGCCACCAGCAGAGGGTGGGAGGAGGAGGCTTTCTTT. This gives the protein CATSRGWEEEAFF.

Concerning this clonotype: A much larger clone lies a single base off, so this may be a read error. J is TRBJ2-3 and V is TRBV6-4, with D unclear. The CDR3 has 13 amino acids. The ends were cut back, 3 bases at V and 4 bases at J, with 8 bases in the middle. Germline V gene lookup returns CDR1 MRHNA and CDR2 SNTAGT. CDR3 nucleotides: TGTGCCAGCAGTGAGACGAGCGCAGATACGCAGTATTTT. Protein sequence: CASSETSADTQYF.

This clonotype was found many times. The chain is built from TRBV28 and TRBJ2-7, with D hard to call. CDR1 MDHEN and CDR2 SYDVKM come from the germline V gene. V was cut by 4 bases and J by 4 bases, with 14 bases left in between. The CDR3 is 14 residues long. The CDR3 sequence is CASSSTRAEYEQYF. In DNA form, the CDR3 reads TGTGCCAGCAGTTCCACAAGGGCCGAGTACGAGCAGTACTTC.

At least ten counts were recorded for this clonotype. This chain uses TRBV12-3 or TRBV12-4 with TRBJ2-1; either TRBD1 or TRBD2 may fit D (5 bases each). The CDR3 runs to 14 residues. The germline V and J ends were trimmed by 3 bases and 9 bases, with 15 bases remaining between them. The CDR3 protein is CASSFSGGAREQFF. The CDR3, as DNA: TGTGCCAGCAGTTTTTCTGGGGGTGCGCGTGAGCAGTTCTTC.

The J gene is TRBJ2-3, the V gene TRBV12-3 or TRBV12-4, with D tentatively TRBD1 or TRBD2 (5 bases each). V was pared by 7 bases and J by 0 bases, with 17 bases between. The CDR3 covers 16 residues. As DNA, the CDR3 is TGTGCCAGCACCGGACCCGGGACGGCTAGCACAGATACGCAGTATTTT. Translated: CASTGPGTASTDTQYF.

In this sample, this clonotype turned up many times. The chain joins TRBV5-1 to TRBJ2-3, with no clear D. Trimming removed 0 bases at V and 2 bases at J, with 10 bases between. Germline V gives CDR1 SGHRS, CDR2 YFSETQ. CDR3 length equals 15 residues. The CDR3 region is CASSLVSRNTDTQYF. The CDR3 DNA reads TGCGCCAGCAGCTTGGTTTCTCGGAACACAGATACGCAGTATTTT.

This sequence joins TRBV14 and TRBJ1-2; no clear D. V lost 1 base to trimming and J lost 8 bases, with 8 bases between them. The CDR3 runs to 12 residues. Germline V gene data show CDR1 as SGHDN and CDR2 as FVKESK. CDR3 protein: CASSQAGNGYTF. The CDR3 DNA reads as TGTGCCAGCAGCCAAGCCGGGAACGGCTACACCTTC.

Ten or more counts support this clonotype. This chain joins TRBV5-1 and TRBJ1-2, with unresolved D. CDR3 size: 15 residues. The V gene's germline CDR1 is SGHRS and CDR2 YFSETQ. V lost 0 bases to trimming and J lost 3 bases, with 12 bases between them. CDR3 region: CASSLDADQDYGYTF. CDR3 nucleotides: TGCGCCAGCAGCTTGGACGCGGACCAGGACTATGGCTACACCTTC.

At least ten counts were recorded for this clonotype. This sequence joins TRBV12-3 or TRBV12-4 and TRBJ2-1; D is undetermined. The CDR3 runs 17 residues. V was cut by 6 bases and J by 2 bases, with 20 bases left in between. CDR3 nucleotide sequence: TGTGCCAGCAGATCCGACGCTGGCGGAGTTCCCTACAATGAGCAGTTCTTC. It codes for CASRSDAGGVPYNEQFF.

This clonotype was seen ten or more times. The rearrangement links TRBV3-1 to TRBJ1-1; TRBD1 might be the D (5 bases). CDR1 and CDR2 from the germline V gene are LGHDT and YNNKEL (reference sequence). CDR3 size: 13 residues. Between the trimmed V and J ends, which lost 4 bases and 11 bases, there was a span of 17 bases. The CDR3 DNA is TGTGCCAGCAGCCCCCGCGGTGGGGGGATGGCTTTCTTT. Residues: CASSPRGGGMAFF.

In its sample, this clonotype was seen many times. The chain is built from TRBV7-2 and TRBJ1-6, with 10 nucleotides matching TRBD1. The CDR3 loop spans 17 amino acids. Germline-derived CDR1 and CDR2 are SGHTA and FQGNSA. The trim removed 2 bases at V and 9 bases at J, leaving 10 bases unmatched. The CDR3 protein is CASSLIGTGVGGSPLHF. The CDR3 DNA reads TGTGCCAGCAGCTTAATTGGGACAGGGGTTGGCGGTTCACCCCTCCACTTT.